The 25 T cell receptor beta chains given below trace back to one sample, sequenced in a study of vaccination and CD4 T cells after COVID-19. This sample's treatment: approximately 9-day PBMC culture with coronavirus spike peptide pools or control peptides (ViraFEST assay). These TCRs are of unknown antigen specificity. Sequencing of DNA taken from cultured CD4+ T cells relied on the Oncomine TCR Beta short-read assay. MiXCR, applied by TCRdb to the PCR reads, yields one record per CDR3 protein. The table has more than 6,500 distinct CDR3 sequences, 70% to 75% seen once; the top ten hold approximately 15%. The sequenced sample was CD4+ T cells from blood, cultured in vitro. Source of these receptors: a human donor who had recovered from COVID-19.

About this clonotype itself: Sequence at one end of the junction differs from germline and may be a read error. This chain connects TRBV19 to TRBJ2-1; maybe TRBD2 (5 bases). CDR3 length equals 15 residues. Germline-derived CDR1 and CDR2 are LNHDA and SQIVND (reference sequence). The CDR3 region has the DNA TGCGCCAGTAGTCCAACGGGGAGCCCCATCAATGAGCAGTTCTTC. Its translation is CASSPTGSPINEQFF.

The V call is TRBV24-1, the J call TRBJ2-1, with D possibly being TRBD2 (6 bases). The V and J ends lost 5 bases and 6 bases respectively, with 19 bases between them. This CDR3 spans 16 amino acids. Per germline, CDR1 KGHDR and CDR2 SFDVKD. CDR3 region: CATSGVAGSGGNEQFF. The CDR3 DNA reads as TGTGCCACCAGTGGTGTTGCGGGGAGTGGGGGCAATGAGCAGTTCTTC.

The chain uses TRBV11-1 and TRBJ1-1; TRBD1 matches 10 bases. CDR1 is SGHAT, CDR2 FQDESV, per germline (reference sequence). The CDR3 has 15 amino acids. J was trimmed by 4 bases and V by 4 bases; bases with no gene match: 6. The DNA of the CDR3 is TGTGCCAGCAGCTCGACAGGGGGCTGGGGCACTGAAGCTTTCTTT. Its protein is CASSSTGGWGTEAFF.

This clonotype was detected a few times. This chain joins TRBV10-3 and TRBJ1-1; a weak D match, TRBD1 (6 bases). Germline CDR1 ENHRY, CDR2 SYGVKD. The CDR3 totals 14 residues. V was trimmed by 5 bases and J by 0 bases, leaving 10 bases between them. The CDR3 reads CAISPQGLNTEAFF. In nucleotides, the CDR3 is TGTGCCATCAGTCCACAGGGCCTGAACACTGAAGCTTTCTTT.

The CDR3: CASSDQGQINQPQHF. The CDR3 coding sequence is TGTGCCAGCAGTGACCAAGGACAAATCAATCAGCCCCAGCATTTT. V gene TRBV6-1 combines with J gene TRBJ1-5; perhaps TRBD1 as D (5 bases). Germline CDR1 MNHNS, CDR2 SASEGT. Trimming pared 3 bases from V and 3 bases from J, leaving 12 bases between. This CDR3 is built from 15 residues.

This chain connects TRBV27 to TRBJ1-5; D not certain. The CDR3 has 16 residues. V lost 0 bases to trimming and J lost 2 bases, with 11 bases between them. Germline V CDR1 and CDR2: MNHEY, SMNVEV (reference sequence). The CDR3 sequence: CASSLSRERGNQPQHF. DNA for the CDR3: TGTGCCAGCAGTTTATCGAGGGAGCGGGGCAATCAGCCCCAGCATTTT.

V is TRBV27 and J is TRBJ1-3; 9 positions agree with TRBD1. Germline V lookup: CDR1 MNHEY, CDR2 SMNVEV (reference sequence). The ends lost 7 bases at V and 8 bases at J; junction bases unmatched: 6. The CDR3 runs 13 residues. CDR3 nucleotides: TGTGCCAGCAAAGGACAGGGGTTGCACACCATATATTTT. This sequence encodes CASKGQGLHTIYF.

This clonotype has a single count. This chain links TRBV7-6 with TRBJ1-3; D may be TRBD1 (5 bases). This CDR3 has 14 residues. In germline, CDR1 is SGHVS, CDR2 FNYEAQ. Trimming took off 5 bases at V and 0 bases at J, with 8 bases between the two ends. CDR3 in DNA: TGTGCCAGCAGCGAGGGGCACTCTGGAAACACCATATATTTT. It codes for CASSEGHSGNTIYF.

This clonotype is deemed medium-sized (0.01 to 0.1%). V usage is TRBV15 and J usage is TRBJ2-5; 9 nucleotides align to TRBD1. The CDR3 extends over 17 amino acids. CDR1 and CDR2 from the germline V gene are LNHNV and YYDKDF (reference sequence). V gave up 1 base and J gave up 4 bases; unmatched junction bases: 10. CDR3: CATSRVGQGLLRETQYF. CDR3 DNA: TGTGCCACCAGCAGAGTGGGACAGGGACTTTTGAGAGAGACCCAGTACTTC.

This rearrangement joins TRBV6-5 to TRBJ1-5; no clear D gene. V dropped 3 bases and J dropped 6 bases, with 9 bases sitting between them. Germline V gene lookup returns CDR1 MNHEY and CDR2 SVGAGI. The CDR3 contains 13 residues. Here the CDR3 reads CASSYAGSQPQHF. The CDR3 DNA reads TGTGCCAGCAGTTATGCGGGGAGTCAGCCCCAGCATTTT.

The rearrangement joins TRBV20-1 to TRBJ2-1; 7 bases match TRBD2. The CDR3 sequence is 14 residues long. V lost 6 bases, J lost 5 bases, and 10 bases stayed unmatched. Germline V lookup: CDR1 DFQATT, CDR2 SNEGSKA (reference sequence). CDR3 in amino acids: CSALPGRTNNEQFF. The DNA for the CDR3 is TGCAGTGCCTTGCCCGGGAGGACGAACAATGAGCAGTTCTTC.

This chain links TRBV28 with TRBJ1-2; D unclear. Trimming cost V 3 bases and J 0 bases, with 8 bases left between them. The germline gives CDR1 MDHEN, CDR2 SYDVKM. There are 14 residues in the CDR3. CDR3 sequence reads: CASSLNLANYGYTF. DNA for the CDR3: TGTGCCAGCAGTTTGAACCTAGCTAACTATGGCTACACCTTC.

The chain recombines TRBV6-2 or TRBV6-3 with TRBJ1-5; D ambiguous. CDR1 is MNHEY and CDR2 is SVGEGT in the germline V gene. The CDR3 covers 13 residues. V was cut by 2 bases and J by 6 bases, with 8 bases left in between. The CDR3: CASSYGGVQPQHF. CDR3 DNA: TGTGCCAGCAGTTACGGCGGGGTTCAGCCCCAGCATTTT.

The rearrangement uses TRBV6-2 or TRBV6-3 and TRBJ1-2; 7 nucleotides align to TRBD1. V trimming: 5 bases; J trimming: 1 base; junction bases outside the gene matches: 4. The CDR3 spans 14 residues. Germline V CDR1 and CDR2: MNHEY, SVGEGT. CDR3 amino acids: CASSQGQINYGYTF. The CDR3 nucleotides are TGTGCCAGCAGTCAGGGACAGATTAACTATGGCTACACCTTC.

This clonotype was seen more than once but under ten times. The rearrangement links TRBV27 to TRBJ2-1; the match to TRBD2 covers 7 bases. V lost 1 base and J lost 2; bases outside the gene matches: 8. Germline CDR1 MNHEY, CDR2 SMNVEV (reference sequence). The CDR3 has 17 residues. Written as DNA, the CDR3 is TGTGCCAGCAGTTTATGGTCGCAAGCGGGACCCTACAATGAGCAGTTCTTC. Translated: CASSLWSQAGPYNEQFF.

There are a few counts of this clonotype. V is TRBV7-2 and J is TRBJ1-1, with a possible D match to TRBD1 (6 bases). CDR3 length: 14 amino acids. Germline-derived CDR1 and CDR2 are SGHTA and FQGNSA. V lost 5 bases and J 6 bases, leaving 16 bases between the germline ends. The CDR3, as DNA: TGTGCCAGCAGCCGAACAGGGATTACTGCTGAAGCTTTCTTT. Amino acid sequence: CASSRTGITAEAFF. Full variable domain (outside the CDR3, taken from reference TRBV7-2 and TRBJ1-1): GAGVSQSPSNKVTEKGKDVELRCDPISGHTALYWYRQSLGQGLEFLIYFQGNSAPDKSGLPSDRFSAERTGGSVSTLTIQRTQQEDSAVYLCASSRTGITAEAFFGQGTRLTVV.

This chain connects TRBV7-2 to TRBJ1-2, with TRBD1 as a possible D gene (6 bases). V lost 1 base and J lost 2, with 8 bases in between. This CDR3 has 14 residues. Germline CDR1 SGHTA, CDR2 FQGNSA. This CDR3 is CASSLDGQNYGYTF. The CDR3 DNA follows: TGTGCCAGCAGCTTAGATGGACAGAACTATGGCTACACCTTC. The complete variable domain, with remaining parts taken from reference TRBV7-2 and TRBJ1-2, reads GAGVSQSPSNKVTEKGKDVELRCDPISGHTALYWYRQSLGQGLEFLIYFQGNSAPDKSGLPSDRFSAERTGGSVSTLTIQRTQQEDSAVYLCASSLDGQNYGYTFGSGTRLTVV.

The genes are TRBV20-1 and TRBJ1-5; D is undetermined. Germline loops: CDR1 DFQATT, CDR2 SNEGSKA (reference sequence). CDR3 length equals 17 residues. Deletions cut 5 bases from V and 0 bases from J, with 20 bases between. In DNA, the CDR3 is TGCAGTGCTCCCCAGCAATTCGGGCCAAATAGCAATCAGCCCCAGCATTTT. Translation: CSAPQQFGPNSNQPQHF.

This clonotype occurred once. The V and J genes are TRBV6-5 and TRBJ1-4, with TRBD1 matching over 7 bases. This CDR3 contains 14 residues. J gave up 11 bases and V 4 bases, and 10 bases lay outside the gene matches. Germline CDR1 MNHEY, CDR2 SVGAGI. The CDR3 loop is CASSSLTGTMKLFF. In nucleotides, the CDR3 is TGTGCCAGCAGTTCTTTGACAGGGACTATGAAACTGTTTTTT.

The rearrangement links TRBV19 to TRBJ2-2; a possible D gene is TRBD1 (5 bases). The germline V gene encodes CDR1 LNHDA and CDR2 SQIVND (reference sequence). The CDR3 is 14 residues long. Trimming shortened V by 4 bases and J by 2 bases, and 8 bases separated the two germline ends. The CDR3 DNA follows: TGTGCCAGTAGTAGACAGCCAAACACCGGGGAGCTGTTTTTT. This sequence encodes CASSRQPNTGELFF.

The V and J genes are TRBV28 and TRBJ2-3, with 9 bases identical to TRBD1. Germline V gene sequence: CDR1 MDHEN, CDR2 SYDVKM. This CDR3 contains 16 residues. V lost 8 bases and J lost 2; bases outside the gene matches: 11. This CDR3 reads CASGLPGQGLTDTQYF. Written as DNA, the CDR3 is TGTGCCAGCGGATTACCGGGACAGGGTCTCACAGATACGCAGTATTTT.

This clonotype is medium-sized by share. The chain recombines TRBV19 with TRBJ1-5; 7 nucleotides line up with TRBD1. The ends lost 4 bases at V and 0 bases at J; junction bases unmatched: 12. CDR1 and CDR2 (germline): LNHDA, SQIVND (reference sequence). The CDR3 length is 18 residues. The chain's CDR3 is CASSKGDSLDASNQPQHF. CDR3 in DNA: TGTGCCAGTAGTAAGGGGGACAGTCTGGATGCTAGCAATCAGCCCCAGCATTTT. The full variable domain, rest sourced from reference TRBV19 and TRBJ1-5, is DGGITQSPKYLFRKEGQNVTLSCEQNLNHDAMYWYRQDPGQGLRLIYYSQIVNDFQKGDIAEGYSVSREKKESFPLTVTSAQKNPTAFYLCASSKGDSLDASNQPQHFGDGTRLSIL.

The V call is TRBV20-1, the J call TRBJ2-5; TRBD1 is a possible D gene (6 bases). This CDR3 spans 13 amino acids. In germline, CDR1 is DFQATT, CDR2 SNEGSKA (reference sequence). Trimming pared 5 bases from V and 4 bases from J, leaving 14 bases between. Here the CDR3 reads CSALTGSRETQYF. Here the CDR3 DNA reads TGCAGTGCTCTAACAGGGAGTCGAGAGACCCAGTACTTC.

The rearrangement uses TRBV28 and TRBJ1-2; D ambiguous. The CDR3 loop spans 12 amino acids. The germline V and J ends were trimmed by 3 bases and 4 bases, with 6 bases remaining between them. Germline V gene data show CDR1 as MDHEN and CDR2 as SYDVKM. The CDR3 spells CASSFYLYGYTF. In DNA form, the CDR3 reads TGTGCCAGCAGTTTCTATCTCTATGGCTACACCTTC.

By its share, this clonotype is large. CDR3 sequence reads: CASTPTASDQPQHF. CDR3 nucleotides: TGTGCCAGCACCCCGACAGCCTCCGATCAGCCCCAGCATTTT. This chain connects TRBV28 to TRBJ1-5; a possible D gene is TRBD1 (5 bases). The CDR3 extends over 14 amino acids. Trimming left V 7 bases short and J 5 bases short, with 15 bases between. Germline CDR1 and CDR2: MDHEN and SYDVKM.